This T cell receptor beta chain appears in the sequencing data of a study of cytomegalovirus exposure and HLA in healthy donors. Study outcomes and limitations: The study listed under 200 cytomegalovirus-associated TCR beta chains. Three CMV-associated chains were confirmed in vitro to be specific for CMV antigens. The study reported that TCR beta sequences accurately predicted HLA-A and HLA-B alleles in most subjects.

PCR employed 60 Vbeta and 13 Jbeta primers. The table came from immunoSEQ multiplex PCR; TCRdb's copy has only in-frame clones and leaves some out. This sample yields approximately 150,000 clones, of which 60% to 80% are seen a single time; less than 15% belongs to the top ten. The CDR3 sequence is 16 residues long. The germline CDR1 and CDR2 sequences are SGHAT and FQNNGV. V was pared by 1 base and J by 5 bases, with 14 bases between. As to this clone: Its antigen remains unknown.

The receptor comes from a woman aged 45 to 65 in good health and CMV-seropositive. Input material: PBMCs. The rearrangement uses TRBV11-2 and TRBJ2-2; a possible D gene is TRBD2 (6 bases). CDR3 nucleotides: TGTGCCAGCAGCTTAGGTTCGGCGGGGAGGACCGGGGAGCTGTTTTTT. This gives the protein CASSLGSAGRTGELFF.